Sequencing of this T cell receptor beta chain was carried out in a study of cytomegalovirus exposure and HLA in healthy donors. The V and J ends lost 3 bases and 7 bases respectively, with 15 bases between them. The V gene's germline CDR1 is KGHSH and CDR2 LQKENI. The CDR3 is 14 amino acids. The PCR made use of 60 Vbeta and 13 Jbeta primers. TCRdb keeps only in-frame clones here, not all; method: immunoSEQ multiplex PCR. The table has about 150,000 clones, approximately 70% seen once. The chain links TRBV18 to TRBJ1-1; D unresolved. The origin of this receptor is a woman aged 18 to 35 in good health and CMV-seronegative. Sequenced material: PBMCs. The CDR3 DNA reads TGTGCCAGCTCACCGTCGCTCGAGGCGAATGAAGCTTTCTTT. Amino acid sequence: CASSPSLEANEAFF. The whole variable domain, remainder taken from reference TRBV18 and TRBJ1-1, is NAGVMQNPRHLVRRRGQEARLRCSPMKGHSHVYWYRQLPEEGLKFMVYLQKENIIDESGMPKERFSAEFPKEGPSILRIQQVVRGDSAAYFCASSPSLEANEAFFGQGTRLTVV.